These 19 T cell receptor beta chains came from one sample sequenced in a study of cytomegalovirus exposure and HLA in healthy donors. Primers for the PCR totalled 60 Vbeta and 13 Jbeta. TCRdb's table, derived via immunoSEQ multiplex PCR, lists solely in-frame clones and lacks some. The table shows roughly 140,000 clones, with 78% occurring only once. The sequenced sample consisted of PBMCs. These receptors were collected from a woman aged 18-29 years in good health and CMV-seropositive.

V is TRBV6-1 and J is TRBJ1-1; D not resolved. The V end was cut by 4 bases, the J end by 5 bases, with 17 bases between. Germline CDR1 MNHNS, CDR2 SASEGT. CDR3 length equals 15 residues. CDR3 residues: CASSALGKLGTEAFF. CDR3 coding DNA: TGTGCCAGCAGTGCCCTCGGGAAGTTGGGGACTGAAGCTTTCTTT.

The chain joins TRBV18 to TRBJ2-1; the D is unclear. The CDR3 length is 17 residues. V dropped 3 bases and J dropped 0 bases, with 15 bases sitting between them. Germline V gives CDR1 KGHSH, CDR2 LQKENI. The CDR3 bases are TGTGCCAGCTCACCGCTCCCCCAAACACGCTCCTACAATGAGCAGTTCTTC. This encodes CASSPLPQTRSYNEQFF.

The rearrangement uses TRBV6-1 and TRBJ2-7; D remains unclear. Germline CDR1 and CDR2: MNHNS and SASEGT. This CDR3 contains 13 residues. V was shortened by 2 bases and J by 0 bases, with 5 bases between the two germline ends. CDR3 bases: TGTGCCAGCAGTGAACTTAGCTCCTACGAGCAGTACTTC. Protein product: CASSELSSYEQYF.

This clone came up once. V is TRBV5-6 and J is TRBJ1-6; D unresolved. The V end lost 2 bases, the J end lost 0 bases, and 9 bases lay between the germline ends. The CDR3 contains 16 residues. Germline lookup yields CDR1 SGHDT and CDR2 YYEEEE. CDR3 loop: CASSFRSSSYNSPLHF. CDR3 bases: TGTGCCAGCAGCTTTCGGAGTAGCTCCTATAATTCACCCCTCCACTTT.

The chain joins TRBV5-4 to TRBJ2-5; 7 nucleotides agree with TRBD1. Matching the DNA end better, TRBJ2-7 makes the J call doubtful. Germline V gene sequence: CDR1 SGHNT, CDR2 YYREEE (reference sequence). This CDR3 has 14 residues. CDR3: CASSGDRVRNEQYF. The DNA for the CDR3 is TGTGCCAGCAGCGGTGACAGGGTAAGGAACGAGCAGTACTTC.

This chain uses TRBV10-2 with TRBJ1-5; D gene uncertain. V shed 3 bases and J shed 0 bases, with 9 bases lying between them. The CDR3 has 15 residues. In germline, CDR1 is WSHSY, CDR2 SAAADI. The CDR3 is CASSDGVYSNQPQHF. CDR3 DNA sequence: TGCGCCAGCAGTGACGGGGTATATAGCAATCAGCCCCAGCATTTT.

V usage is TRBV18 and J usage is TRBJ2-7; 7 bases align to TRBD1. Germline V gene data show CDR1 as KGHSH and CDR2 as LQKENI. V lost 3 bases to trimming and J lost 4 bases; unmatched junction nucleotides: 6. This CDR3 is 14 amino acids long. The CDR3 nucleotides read TGTGCCAGCTCACCTCGGCAGGGGGAGTACGAGCAGTACTTC. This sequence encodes CASSPRQGEYEQYF.

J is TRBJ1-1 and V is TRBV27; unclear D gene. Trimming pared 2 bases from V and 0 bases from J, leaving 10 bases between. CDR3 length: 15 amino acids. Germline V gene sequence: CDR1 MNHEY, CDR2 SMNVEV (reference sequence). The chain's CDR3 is CASSLLPGVNTEAFF. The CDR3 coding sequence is TGTGCCAGCAGTTTACTCCCCGGAGTGAACACTGAAGCTTTCTTT.

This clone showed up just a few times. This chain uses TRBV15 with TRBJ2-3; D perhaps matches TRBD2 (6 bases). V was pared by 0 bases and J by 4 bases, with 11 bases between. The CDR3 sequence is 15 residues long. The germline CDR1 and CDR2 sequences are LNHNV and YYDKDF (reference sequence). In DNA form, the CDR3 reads TGTGCCACCAGCAGAGATGGGCGGGACGCAGATACGCAGTATTTT. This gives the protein CATSRDGRDADTQYF.

The CDR3 DNA is TGTGCCATCAGCTACACCGGGACAGGGAATGGCTACACCTTC. As protein: CAISYTGTGNGYTF. The chain combines TRBV10-3 with TRBJ1-2; 9 nucleotides line up with TRBD1. The CDR3 is made up of 14 amino acids. Per germline, CDR1 ENHRY and CDR2 SYGVKD. J lost 6 bases, V lost 6 bases, and 8 bases had no gene match.

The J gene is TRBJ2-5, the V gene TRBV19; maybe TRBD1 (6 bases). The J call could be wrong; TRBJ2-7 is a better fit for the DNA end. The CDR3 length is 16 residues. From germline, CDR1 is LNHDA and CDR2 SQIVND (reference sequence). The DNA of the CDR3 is TGTGCCAGTAGTATAGGACTTCCAGGGGACGGCTACGAGCAGTACTTC. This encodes CASSIGLPGDGYEQYF.

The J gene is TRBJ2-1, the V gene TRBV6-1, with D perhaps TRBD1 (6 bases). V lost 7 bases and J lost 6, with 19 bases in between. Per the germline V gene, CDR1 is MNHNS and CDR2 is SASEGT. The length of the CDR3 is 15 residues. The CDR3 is CASTFVGLDSNEQFF. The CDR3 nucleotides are TGTGCCAGCACTTTCGTGGGTTTGGACAGCAATGAGCAGTTCTTC.

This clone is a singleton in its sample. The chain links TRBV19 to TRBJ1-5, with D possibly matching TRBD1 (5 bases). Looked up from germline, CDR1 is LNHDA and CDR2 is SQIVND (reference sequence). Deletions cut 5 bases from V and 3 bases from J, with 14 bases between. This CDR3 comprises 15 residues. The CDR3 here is CASSEPRVVNQPQHF. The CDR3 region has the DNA TGTGCCAGTAGTGAACCCAGGGTTGTCAATCAGCCCCAGCATTTT. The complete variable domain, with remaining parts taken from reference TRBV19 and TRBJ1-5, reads DGGITQSPKYLFRKEGQNVTLSCEQNLNHDAMYWYRQDPGQGLRLIYYSQIVNDFQKGDIAEGYSVSREKKESFPLTVTSAQKNPTAFYLCASSEPRVVNQPQHFGDGTRLSIL.

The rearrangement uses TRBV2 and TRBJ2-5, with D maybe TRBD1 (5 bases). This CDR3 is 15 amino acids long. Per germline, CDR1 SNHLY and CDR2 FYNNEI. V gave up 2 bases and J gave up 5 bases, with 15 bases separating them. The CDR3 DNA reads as TGTGCCAGCAGTGAAAGGCAGGGATCAGGCGAGACCCAGTACTTC. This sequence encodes CASSERQGSGETQYF.

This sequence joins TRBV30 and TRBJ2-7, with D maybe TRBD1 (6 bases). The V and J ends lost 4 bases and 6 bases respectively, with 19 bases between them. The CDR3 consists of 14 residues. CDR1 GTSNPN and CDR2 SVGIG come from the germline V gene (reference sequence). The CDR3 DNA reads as TGTGCCTGGACCTTAAGACCAGGGGCGTCCGAGCAGTACTTC. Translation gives CAWTLRPGASEQYF.

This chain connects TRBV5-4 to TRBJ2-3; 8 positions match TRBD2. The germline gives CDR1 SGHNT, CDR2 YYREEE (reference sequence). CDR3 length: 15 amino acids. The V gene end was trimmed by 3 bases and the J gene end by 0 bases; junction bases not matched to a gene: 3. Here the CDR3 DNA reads TGTGCCAGCAGCTCCGGGGGGGTGAGCACAGATACGCAGTATTTT. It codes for CASSSGGVSTDTQYF.

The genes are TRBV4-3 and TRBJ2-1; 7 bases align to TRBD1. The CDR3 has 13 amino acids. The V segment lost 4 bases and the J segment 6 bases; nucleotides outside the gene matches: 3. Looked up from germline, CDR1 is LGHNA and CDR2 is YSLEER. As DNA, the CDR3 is TGCGCCAGCAGCCGAGCAGGGGGCAATGAGCAGTTCTTC. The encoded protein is CASSRAGGNEQFF.

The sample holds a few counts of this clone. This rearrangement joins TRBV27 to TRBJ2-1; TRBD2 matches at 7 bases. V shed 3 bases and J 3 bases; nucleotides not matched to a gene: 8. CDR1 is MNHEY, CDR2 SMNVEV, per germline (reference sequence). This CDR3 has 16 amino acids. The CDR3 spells CASSFPRPSGYNEQFF. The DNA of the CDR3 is TGTGCCAGCAGTTTCCCCCGGCCTAGCGGCTACAATGAGCAGTTCTTC.

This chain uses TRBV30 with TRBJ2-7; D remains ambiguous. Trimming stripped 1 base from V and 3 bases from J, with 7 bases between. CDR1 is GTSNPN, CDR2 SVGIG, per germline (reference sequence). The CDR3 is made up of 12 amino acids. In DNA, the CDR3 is TGTGCCTGGAGTGGACTTTACTACGAGCAGTACTTC. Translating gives CAWSGLYYEQYF.